The clone carrying this T cell receptor (beta chain) has only one observation. Original methodology: How many nucleated cells were present was estimated from reference gene primer amplification. Method: immunoSEQ multiplex PCR; TCRdb's copy keeps in-frame clones and lacks some. Clonal size and the V and J genes are those of that table, whereas D and trimming came from the DNA. The profile shows 56,000 or so clones, approximately 83% of them singletons. The sample belongs to a study of blood T cell repertoires in COVID-19. With 4 bases clipped from V and 5 bases from J, the junction kept 10 bases outside the gene matches. This CDR3 has 15 residues. CDR1 SNHLY and CDR2 FYNNEI come from the germline V gene.

The sample consisted of peripheral blood. This receptor was identified in a human donor in a cohort sampled during active COVID-19. This sequence joins TRBV2 and TRBJ2-5; 7 bases are a match to TRBD1. Here the CDR3 reads CASSVEDNRGETQYF. As DNA, the CDR3 is TGTGCCAGCAGTGTGGAGGACAACAGGGGTGAGACCCAGTACTTC.